The 26 T cell receptor beta chains below come from one sample, sequenced in a study of T cells in Graves' hyperthyroidism and ophthalmopathy (dated by TCRdb to about 2019). The protocol used for the library was multiplex PCR. This sample was sequenced with an Illumina HiSeq 2000. The TCR beta CDR3 regions were amplified from the RNA transcripts. For the first round of RT-PCR on the TCR CDR3, the HTBI primer set was used together with the Qiagen OneStep RT-PCR kit. TCRdb reprocessed the public reads (quality trimming at Q25 with fastp, clone calling with MiXCR) and kept in-frame beta chains. Merged by CDR3 protein, the rows form single entries marked with the most common genes and DNA. In all, the sample holds 480,000 or so distinct CDR3 sequences, and about an eighth of those were seen once. The biggest ten clones account for 15% to 20% of the sample. Material for sequencing was blood. The receptors derive from a woman between 18 and 29 years old with Graves' hyperthyroidism.

This clonotype has more than one count but fewer than ten. The chain employs TRBV24-1 and TRBJ2-1; 11 bases line up with TRBD2. Germline V lookup: CDR1 KGHDR, CDR2 SFDVKD. J was trimmed by 7 bases and V by 7 bases; bases with no gene match: 14. There are 17 residues in the CDR3. The CDR3 DNA is TGTGCCACCAGCAAATTACAACTAGCGGGAGTAGGAAATGAGCAGTTCTTC. This codes for CATSKLQLAGVGNEQFF.

This clonotype was seen at least ten times. This CDR3 reads CASRPHSGRLHEQFF. As DNA, the CDR3 is TGTGCCAGCAGGCCTCATAGCGGGAGGTTACATGAGCAGTTCTTC. The chain joins TRBV13 to TRBJ2-1; 10 bases are a match to TRBD2. The CDR3 sequence is 15 residues long. Germline lookup yields CDR1 PRHDT and CDR2 FYEKMQ (reference sequence). V trimming: 6 bases; J trimming: 8 bases; junction bases outside the gene matches: 10.

The chain couples TRBV12-3 or TRBV12-4 to TRBJ2-7; D is unresolved. V was trimmed by 3 bases and J by 3 bases, leaving 6 bases between them. The CDR3 length is 12 residues. The CDR3 loop is CASSFNLYEQYV. CDR3 bases: TGTGCCAGCAGTTTTAACCTCTACGAGCAGTACGTC.

In this sample, this clonotype turned up a few times. CDR3 amino acids: CSAYPPLYNYEQYF. For the CDR3, the DNA is TGCAGTGCTTACCCCCCCCTATATAACTACGAGCAGTACTTC. This chain links TRBV20-1 with TRBJ2-7; no firm D call. The germline gives CDR1 DFQATT, CDR2 SNEGSKA (reference sequence). V was cut by 5 bases and J by 3 bases, with 17 bases left in between. The CDR3 consists of 14 residues.

This clonotype has more than one count but fewer than ten. CDR3 region: CASSFSAGSYSNQPQHF. The CDR3 DNA follows: TGTGCCAGCAGCTTTTCCGCAGGATCCTATAGCAATCAGCCCCAGCATTTT. V usage is TRBV13 and J usage is TRBJ1-5; D gene ambiguous. The CDR3 sequence is 17 residues long. V was clipped by 3 bases and J by 0 bases, with 15 bases between them. Germline CDR1 reads PRHDT; CDR2 reads FYEKMQ (reference sequence).

V usage is TRBV20-1 and J usage is TRBJ1-2; the D gene is possibly TRBD1 (5 bases). Trimming took 0 bases from V and 6 from J, leaving 11 bases between them. The CDR3 length is 13 residues. Per germline, CDR1 DFQATT and CDR2 SNEGSKA (reference sequence). CDR3 protein: CSAREELDNGYTF. The CDR3, as DNA: TGCAGTGCTAGAGAAGAGTTGGACAATGGCTACACCTTC.

The chain is built from TRBV2 and TRBJ1-4; TRBD1 agrees at 9 bases. From germline, CDR1 is SNHLY and CDR2 FYNNEI. V lost 5 bases to trimming and J lost 9 bases; unmatched junction nucleotides: 7. The CDR3 length is 14 residues. CDR3 coding DNA: TGTGCCAGCAGTCGAGGGACAGGGAGACAAAAACTGTTTTTT. This codes for CASSRGTGRQKLFF.

This clonotype was found a few times. This sequence joins TRBV3-1 and TRBJ2-1; D remains ambiguous. Trimming removed 5 bases from V and 6 bases from J, with 14 bases in between. There are 14 residues in the CDR3. Germline CDR1 is LGHDT and CDR2 is YNNKEL (reference sequence). The CDR3 protein is CASSERQFGNEQFF. For the CDR3, the DNA is TGTGCCAGCAGCGAGAGGCAGTTCGGCAATGAGCAGTTCTTC.

The V gene is TRBV18, the J gene TRBJ1-4, with D possibly being TRBD1 (5 bases). The CDR3 loop spans 14 amino acids. V lost 1 base and J lost 8, with 11 bases in between. The germline gives CDR1 KGHSH, CDR2 LQKENI. The CDR3 DNA is TGTGCCAGCTCACCACGGGGGGGGACCGAAAAACTGTTTTTT. Its protein is CASSPRGGTEKLFF. Supplemented by reference TRBV18 and TRBJ1-4, the full variable domain reads NAGVMQNPRHLVRRRGQEARLRCSPMKGHSHVYWYRQLPEEGLKFMVYLQKENIIDESGMPKERFSAEFPKEGPSILRIQQVVRGDSAAYFCASSPRGGTEKLFFGSGTQLSVL.

This clonotype occurred many times. The chain carries TRBV12-3 or TRBV12-4 and TRBJ2-2, with 8 bases matching TRBD1. The CDR3 consists of 16 residues. The V gene end was trimmed by 5 bases and the J gene end by 1 base; junction bases not matched to a gene: 6. CDR3 region: CASSQPDRENTGELFF. The CDR3 coding sequence is TGTGCCAGCAGTCAGCCGGACAGGGAGAACACCGGGGAGCTGTTTTTT.

This clonotype was detected once. The V call is TRBV6-2 or TRBV6-3, the J call TRBJ2-1; D is tentatively TRBD1 or TRBD2 (5 bases each). Germline CDR1 and CDR2: MNHEY and SVGEGT. The V end was cut by 5 bases, the J end by 10 bases, with 15 bases between. The CDR3 is 13 residues long. The CDR3 DNA sequence: TGTGCCAGCAGTGGGGACCGCTCCTACGAGCAGTTCTTC. Translated: CASSGDRSYEQFF.

This clonotype was counted ten times or more. The CDR3 DNA is TGTGCCAGCACCCCTGACAGCCATGAGCAGTTCTTC. It is translated as CASTPDSHEQFF. The chain is built from TRBV12-3 or TRBV12-4 and TRBJ2-1, with a weak D call TRBD1 (5 bases). The V and J ends lost 7 bases and 8 bases respectively, with 12 bases between them. This CDR3 has 12 amino acids.

This clonotype has at least ten counts. The chain carries TRBV9 and TRBJ2-5; tentatively, D is TRBD2 (6 bases). Germline assignment: CDR1 SGDLS and CDR2 YYNGEE. The CDR3 totals 15 residues. V was cut by 3 bases and J by 5 bases, with 17 bases left in between. This chain's CDR3 is CASSAGSGAPETQYF. The CDR3 DNA follows: TGTGCCAGCAGCGCCGGGAGCGGTGCACCGGAGACCCAGTACTTC.

In regard to this clonotype: Since a much larger clone is just one base distant, this may be a read error. The chain uses TRBV12-3 or TRBV12-4 and TRBJ2-7; a possible D gene is TRBD2 (6 bases). Trimming pared 6 bases from V and 7 bases from J, leaving 25 bases between. This CDR3 comprises 16 residues. The CDR3 loop reads CASSLPGQPLAWEQYF. The DNA for the CDR3 is TGTGCCAGCAGCCTTCCGGGGCAGCCGCTAGCGTGGGAGCAGTACTTC.

In its sample, this clonotype was seen many times. The rearrangement links TRBV3-1 to TRBJ2-7; D not resolved. Germline V gene data show CDR1 as LGHDT and CDR2 as YNNKEL (reference sequence). V was trimmed by 0 bases and J by 3 bases, leaving 6 bases between them. This CDR3 contains 13 residues. The CDR3 region is CASSQEDGYEQYF. CDR3 nucleotide sequence: TGTGCCAGCAGCCAAGAGGACGGCTACGAGCAGTACTTC.

This clonotype occurred many times. The V call is TRBV12-3 or TRBV12-4, the J call TRBJ2-7; 8 bases are shared with TRBD2. The V and J ends lost 3 bases and 3 bases, in that order; junction bases with no gene match: 10. CDR3 length: 16 residues. CDR3 sequence: CASSLCVSSGRYEQYV. CDR3 in DNA: TGTGCCAGCAGTTTGTGTGTTTCTAGCGGGCGCTACGAGCAGTACGTC.

In this sample, this clonotype turned up a few times. The J gene is TRBJ1-1, the V gene TRBV5-8; D gene unclear. CDR1 and CDR2 (germline): SGHTS, YDEGEE. V was cut by 4 bases and J by 2 bases, with 12 bases left in between. The CDR3 runs to 14 residues. The CDR3 is CASSHWTDNTEAFF. In DNA form, the CDR3 reads TGTGCCAGCAGCCATTGGACGGACAACACTGAAGCTTTCTTT.

The chain uses TRBV12-5 and TRBJ2-3; 7 positions match TRBD2. V lost 0 bases, J lost 4 bases, and 16 bases stayed unmatched. From germline, CDR1 is LGHNT and CDR2 FRNRAP. This CDR3 is built from 19 residues. CDR3 sequence: CASGLVSSFGGGPADTQYF. CDR3 DNA sequence: TGTGCTAGTGGTTTGGTATCCTCTTTTGGGGGAGGGCCAGCAGATACGCAGTATTTT. The variable domain in full, with the rest retrieved from reference TRBV12-5 and TRBJ2-3, is DARVTQTPRHKVTEMGQEVTMRCQPILGHNTVFWYRQTMMQGLELLAYFRNRAPLDDSGMPKDRFSAEMPDATLATLKIQPSEPRDSAVYFCASGLVSSFGGGPADTQYFGPGTRLTVL.

This clonotype was counted only a few times. This chain links TRBV18 with TRBJ1-2, with 7 bases identical to TRBD1. CDR3 length: 15 amino acids. Trimming took 3 bases from V and 1 from J; bases not matched to a gene: 5. CDR1 is KGHSH, CDR2 LQKENI, per germline. Written as DNA, the CDR3 is TGTGCCAGCTCACCCGACAGGGACGTTAACTATGGCTACACCTTC. This gives the protein CASSPDRDVNYGYTF. Full variable domain (missing parts from reference TRBV18 and TRBJ1-2): NAGVMQNPRHLVRRRGQEARLRCSPMKGHSHVYWYRQLPEEGLKFMVYLQKENIIDESGMPKERFSAEFPKEGPSILRIQQVVRGDSAAYFCASSPDRDVNYGYTFGSGTRLTVV.

As regards this clonotype: One base away lies a much larger clone, so this may be a sequencing read error. This chain links TRBV30 with TRBJ1-5, with D uncertain. This CDR3 is 13 amino acids long. V was pared by 1 base and J by 5 bases, with 9 bases between. Germline V gene sequence: CDR1 GTSNPN, CDR2 SVGIG (reference sequence). The CDR3 is CAWSGNKHQPQHF. Here the CDR3 DNA reads TGTGCCTGGAGTGGGAACAAACATCAGCCCCAGCATTTT.

Ten or more counts support this clonotype. V gene TRBV11-2 combines with J gene TRBJ2-7; the match to TRBD1 covers 11 bases. The CDR3 length is 14 residues. In germline, CDR1 is SGHAT, CDR2 FQNNGV. With V trimmed by 4 bases and J by 3 bases, 2 bases remained unmatched. The CDR3 here is CASSSGQGVYEQYF. In DNA, the CDR3 is TGTGCCAGCAGCTCGGGACAGGGGGTCTACGAGCAGTACTTC.

This clonotype was found many times. CDR3 residues: CASSLTPAGGNNEQFF. CDR3 in DNA: TGCGCCAGCAGTCTCACCCCAGCGGGGGGTAACAATGAGCAGTTCTTC. V is TRBV5-1 and J is TRBJ2-1; 9 nucleotides match TRBD2. CDR1 SGHRS and CDR2 YFSETQ come from the germline V gene. The CDR3 covers 16 residues. V lost 5 bases and J lost 5; bases outside the gene matches: 11.

This clonotype came up a few times. The chain uses TRBV20-1 and TRBJ2-7; D might be TRBD1 or TRBD2, each matching 5 bases. Germline V lookup: CDR1 DFQATT, CDR2 SNEGSKA (reference sequence). With 0 bases removed from V and 3 bases from J, the gap between germline ends came to 18 bases. The CDR3 extends over 16 amino acids. The CDR3 is CSARDRVSGGGYEQYF. In DNA, the CDR3 is TGCAGTGCTAGAGACAGGGTTTCAGGTGGGGGCTACGAGCAGTACTTC.

In its sample, this clonotype was seen many times. Here the CDR3 reads CASSPTTGQPQHF. The CDR3 DNA follows: TGTGCCAGCAGTCCGACAACAGGCCAGCCCCAGCATTTT. The chain recombines TRBV27 with TRBJ1-5, with D perhaps matching TRBD1 (5 bases). The CDR3 totals 13 residues. Germline CDR1 is MNHEY and CDR2 is SMNVEV (reference sequence). V shed 5 bases and J shed 7 bases, with 12 bases lying between them.

As concerns this clonotype: A much larger clone differs by one base, so this may be a read error. Because the CDR3 is missing its conserved closing phenylalanine or tryptophan, this is likely a read error. The chain joins TRBV29-1 to TRBJ2-5; TRBD2 might be the D (6 bases). V lost 4 bases and J 6 bases, leaving 15 bases between the germline ends. Germline loops: CDR1 SQVTM, CDR2 ANQGSEA. The CDR3 has 13 residues. This CDR3 is CSVVWAGRKTQYL. For the CDR3, the DNA is TGCAGCGTTGTTTGGGCGGGACGGAAGACCCAGTACCTC.

This clonotype was recorded many times. The rearrangement links TRBV5-5 to TRBJ2-3, with 11 bases lining up with TRBD1. V dropped 0 bases and J dropped 4; count of bases not matched to a gene: 4. Germline V gene lookup returns CDR1 SGHKS and CDR2 YYEKEE (reference sequence). The CDR3 consists of 16 residues. DNA of the CDR3: TGTGCCAGCAGCTTGGCCGGACAGGGGGCCCCAGATACGCAGTATTTT. This gives the protein CASSLAGQGAPDTQYF.